This passage covers 25 T cell receptor beta chains from one sample sequenced in a study of blood T cell repertoires in COVID-19. Produced via immunoSEQ multiplex PCR; TCRdb's table is partial and in-frame only. The sample lists under 350,000 clones, around 86% seen once, with approximately 4.1% in the top ten. Source material: PBMCs or T cells enriched from blood (not recorded which). Source of these receptors: a man aged 25 to 45 who had recovered from COVID-19.

Here the CDR3 reads CASMGLDLQETQYF. In nucleotides, the CDR3 is TGCGCCAGCATGGGACTCGACCTACAAGAGACCCAGTACTTC. This chain uses TRBV5-1 with TRBJ2-5, with D perhaps TRBD2 (6 bases). Trimming pared 6 bases from V and 2 bases from J, leaving 14 bases between. Germline values: CDR1 SGHRS, CDR2 YFSETQ. The CDR3 has 14 residues. Complete variable domain (other parts from reference TRBV5-1 and TRBJ2-5): KAGVTQTPRYLIKTRGQQVTLSCSPISGHRSVSWYQQTPGQGLQFLFEYFSETQRNKGNFPGRFSGRQFSNSRSEMNVSTLELGDSALYLCASMGLDLQETQYFGPGTRLLVL.

Only a few counts were recorded for this clone. V usage is TRBV6-5 and J usage is TRBJ1-5, with no clear D. Germline CDR1 MNHEY, CDR2 SVGAGI. This CDR3 has 13 residues. Trimming cost V 9 bases and J 0 bases, with 9 bases left between them. The CDR3 DNA is TGTGCCAGTGTACTGGTTAGCAATCAGCCCCAGCATTTT. It encodes CASVLVSNQPQHF.

J is TRBJ1-5 and V is TRBV28; the D gene is possibly TRBD1 (5 bases). CDR1 and CDR2 from the germline V gene are MDHEN and SYDVKM. This CDR3 is built from 15 residues. V was clipped by 3 bases and J by 1 base, with 10 bases between them. The CDR3 loop is CASSFPGVSNQPQHF. CDR3 in DNA: TGTGCCAGCAGTTTTCCGGGGGTAAGCAATCAGCCCCAGCATTTT.

DNA of the CDR3: TGTGCCAGCAGTTGGGGACTAGCGGGAGCGTCAGATACGCAGTATTTT. It yields the protein CASSWGLAGASDTQYF. The chain is built from TRBV6-5 and TRBJ2-3, with 14 bases identical to TRBD2. The J segment lost 4 bases and the V segment lost 4 bases, leaving 4 bases of the junction unmatched. Germline V CDR1 and CDR2: MNHEY, SVGAGI. CDR3 size: 16 residues.

With regard to this clone: One end of the junction does not line up with germline, which may come from a read error. The chain is built from TRBV28 and TRBJ2-5; tentatively, D is TRBD2 (6 bases). The CDR3 covers 14 residues. Germline V lookup: CDR1 MDHEN, CDR2 SYDVKM. CDR3 nucleotides: TGTGCCAGCACCCCTGGGGGGTCCCAAGGGACCCAGTACTTC. Translated: CASTPGGSQGTQYF.

The gene calls are TRBV7-2 and TRBJ1-6; tentative D call: TRBD1 (5 bases). V was shortened by 1 base and J by 9 bases, with 13 bases between the two germline ends. The CDR3 is 15 amino acids. CDR1 is SGHTA, CDR2 FQGNSA, per germline. The CDR3 loop reads CASSLGFRGTSPLHF. CDR3 in DNA: TGTGCCAGCAGCTTAGGGTTTAGGGGAACTTCACCCCTCCACTTT.

The rearrangement joins TRBV2 to TRBJ1-1; TRBD1 is a possible D gene (5 bases). This CDR3 has 16 residues. Germline lookup yields CDR1 SNHLY and CDR2 FYNNEI. V was cut by 5 bases and J by 4 bases, with 20 bases left in between. For the CDR3, the DNA is TGTGCCAGCAGTCCCTATACGACCGGGACTCTCACTGAAGCTTTCTTT. Translating it yields CASSPYTTGTLTEAFF.

The CDR3 sequence is CASSLAFLRQPNYGYTF. In DNA, the CDR3 is TGCGCCAGCAGCTTGGCTTTCCTACGACAGCCCAACTATGGCTACACCTTC. The chain couples TRBV5-1 to TRBJ1-2; a weak D match, TRBD1 (5 bases). Trimming took off 0 bases at V and 2 bases at J, with 17 bases between the two ends. This CDR3 region has 17 residues. CDR1 is SGHRS, CDR2 YFSETQ, per germline.

The J gene is TRBJ2-2, the V gene TRBV30; D not resolved. The CDR3 sequence is 13 residues long. Germline V gives CDR1 GTSNPN, CDR2 SVGIG (reference sequence). The germline V and J ends were trimmed by 3 bases and 0 bases, with 5 bases remaining between them. The DNA for the CDR3 is TGTGCCTGGAGACTATCGAACACCGGGGAGCTGTTTTTT. This codes for CAWRLSNTGELFF.

The chain carries TRBV29-1 and TRBJ1-1, with unresolved D. The CDR3 extends over 12 amino acids. With 4 bases removed from V and 5 bases from J, the gap between germline ends came to 11 bases. Germline V gene sequence: CDR1 SQVTM, CDR2 ANQGSEA. The CDR3, as DNA: TGCAGCGTTGCTAGCGGGGAAACTGAAGCTTTCTTT. Translating gives CSVASGETEAFF.

The V call is TRBV21-1, the J call TRBJ2-4; TRBD2, the table's D call, lacks a check against the DNA. TRBV21-1 has pseudogene status. The CDR3 contains 16 residues. This CDR3 reads CASSKAGERDQNIQYF. The CDR3 coding sequence is TGTGCCAGCAGCAAAGCCGGGGAGCGGGACCAAAACATTCAGTACTTC.

This chain joins TRBV24-1 and TRBJ2-7, with 9 positions matching TRBD1. Germline trimming cut 3 bases from V and 4 bases from J; bases unmatched to any gene: 6. Per the germline V gene, CDR1 is KGHDR and CDR2 is SFDVKD. The CDR3 is 15 residues long. DNA for the CDR3: TGTGCCACCAGTGATCCCGGGACAGGGCTATACGAGCAGTACTTC. This gives the protein CATSDPGTGLYEQYF.

The genes are TRBV28 and TRBJ1-5; a weak D match, TRBD1 (6 bases). CDR1 MDHEN and CDR2 SYDVKM come from the germline V gene. There are 14 residues in the CDR3. Trimming pared 5 bases from V and 6 bases from J, leaving 14 bases between. In DNA form, the CDR3 reads TGTGCCAGCAGTGTCAGGGGATCACGTCAGCCCCAGCATTTT. This encodes CASSVRGSRQPQHF.

The rearrangement links TRBV19 to TRBJ2-7; TRBD2 is a possible D gene (5 bases). CDR1 and CDR2 (germline): LNHDA, SQIVND (reference sequence). The CDR3 sequence is 13 residues long. Trimming left V 1 base short and J 5 bases short, with 9 bases between. The CDR3 bases are TGTGCCAGTAGTATAGGCGGGCTCGACGAGCAGTACTTC. Its translation: CASSIGGLDEQYF. The full variable domain, in which reference TRBV19 and TRBJ2-7 provide the parts outside the CDR3, is DGGITQSPKYLFRKEGQNVTLSCEQNLNHDAMYWYRQDPGQGLRLIYYSQIVNDFQKGDIAEGYSVSREKKESFPLTVTSAQKNPTAFYLCASSIGGLDEQYFGPGTRLTVT.

The V and J genes are TRBV19 and TRBJ1-1; a weak D match, TRBD1 (6 bases). The germline V gene encodes CDR1 LNHDA and CDR2 SQIVND (reference sequence). Trimming took 3 bases from V and 0 from J, leaving 14 bases between them. The CDR3 length is 16 residues. The CDR3 loop is CASSILGAVMNTEAFF. Written as DNA, the CDR3 is TGTGCCAGTAGTATCCTGGGGGCCGTCATGAACACTGAAGCTTTCTTT.

The chain uses TRBV30 and TRBJ2-7, with TRBD2 as a possible D gene (5 bases). Trimming removed 6 bases at V and 3 bases at J, with 18 bases between. Germline V gene sequence: CDR1 GTSNPN, CDR2 SVGIG (reference sequence). This CDR3 region has 14 residues. The CDR3 reads CACNNGEDNYEQYF. The CDR3 nucleotides read TGTGCCTGCAATAACGGGGAAGATAACTACGAGCAGTACTTC. Looking up the rest from reference TRBV30 and TRBJ2-7 gives the full variable domain: SQTIHQWPATLVQPVGSPLSLECTVEGTSNPNLYWYRQAAGRGLQLLFYSVGIGQISSEVPQNLSASRPQDRQFILSSKKLLLSDSGFYLCACNNGEDNYEQYFGPGTRLTVT.

This chain uses TRBV5-1 with TRBJ2-7; no firm D call. Deletions cut 4 bases from V and 2 bases from J, with 7 bases between. Germline CDR1 is SGHRS and CDR2 is YFSETQ. CDR3 length equals 12 residues. The CDR3 sequence: CASSPQAYEQYF. In nucleotides, the CDR3 is TGCGCCAGCAGCCCCCAGGCCTACGAGCAGTACTTC.

This clone has more than one count but fewer than ten. The chain employs TRBV19 and TRBJ2-2; a possible D gene is TRBD1 (6 bases). The V and J ends lost 5 bases and 5 bases respectively, with 15 bases between them. The CDR3 extends over 15 amino acids. Germline V gene data show CDR1 as LNHDA and CDR2 as SQIVND (reference sequence). CDR3 nucleotide sequence: TGTGCCAGTAGTTTGGGGGCGGCTTATACCGGGGAGCTGTTTTTT. Translating it yields CASSLGAAYTGELFF.

The chain links TRBV10-2 to TRBJ2-1, with 9 bases fitting TRBD1. The J segment lost 3 bases and the V segment lost 4 bases, leaving 10 bases of the junction unmatched. The germline CDR1 and CDR2 sequences are WSHSY and SAAADI. The CDR3 sequence is 17 residues long. CDR3 protein: CASSGISGTGFYNEQFF. CDR3 in DNA: TGCGCCAGCAGTGGAATCTCCGGGACAGGGTTCTACAATGAGCAGTTCTTC.

This chain joins TRBV11-3 and TRBJ2-5; TRBD1 matches at 7 bases. CDR1 is SGHNT and CDR2 is YENEEA in the germline V gene. The CDR3 spans 14 residues. J gave up 4 bases and V 3 bases, and 5 bases lay outside the gene matches. The CDR3 sequence: CASSFSGGVETQYF. The CDR3 nucleotides read TGTGCCAGCAGCTTCTCAGGGGGAGTAGAGACCCAGTACTTC.

In nucleotides, the CDR3 is TGTGCCTGGAATCGCGGGGAGTACGAGCAGTACTTC. Protein sequence: CAWNRGEYEQYF. The chain links TRBV30 to TRBJ2-7; weak D call: TRBD2 (6 bases). This CDR3 is 12 amino acids long. The ends were cut back, 4 bases at V and 4 bases at J, with 11 bases in the middle. In germline, CDR1 is GTSNPN, CDR2 SVGIG (reference sequence).

The rearrangement uses TRBV27 and TRBJ1-1; 7 nucleotides line up with TRBD1. Trimming cost V 4 bases and J 4 bases; bases outside gene matches: 6. From germline, CDR1 is MNHEY and CDR2 SMNVEV (reference sequence). The CDR3 sequence is 14 residues long. The CDR3 nucleotides are TGTGCCAGCAGTTCGGGCTACAGGGGCACTGAAGCTTTCTTT. It translates to CASSSGYRGTEAFF.

V usage is TRBV7-2 and J usage is TRBJ2-2; no clear D gene. The CDR3 consists of 14 residues. Germline CDR1 reads SGHTA; CDR2 reads FQGNSA. V was shortened by 8 bases and J by 4 bases, with 14 bases between the two germline ends. CDR3 loop: CASRSGVVTGELFF. The CDR3 coding sequence is TGTGCCAGCCGTTCGGGTGTGGTCACCGGGGAGCTGTTTTTT.

V usage is TRBV5-1 and J usage is TRBJ2-7, with 9 bases that match TRBD1. Trimming removed 6 bases from V and 2 bases from J; junction bases left unmatched: 6. The CDR3 totals 14 residues. Germline CDR1 reads SGHRS; CDR2 reads YFSETQ. The CDR3 sequence is CASNLGQGPYEQYF. In nucleotides, the CDR3 is TGCGCCAGCAATTTGGGACAGGGTCCCTACGAGCAGTACTTC. The full variable domain, its missing parts supplied by reference TRBV5-1 and TRBJ2-7, is KAGVTQTPRYLIKTRGQQVTLSCSPISGHRSVSWYQQTPGQGLQFLFEYFSETQRNKGNFPGRFSGRQFSNSRSEMNVSTLELGDSALYLCASNLGQGPYEQYFGPGTRLTVT.

V and J are TRBV2 and TRBJ2-3; a possible D gene is TRBD2 (6 bases). V lost 5 bases and J lost 0, with 18 bases in between. The CDR3 extends over 17 amino acids. The germline V gene has CDR1 SNHLY and CDR2 FYNNEI. The CDR3 protein is CASSPNSEGRSTDTQYF. The CDR3 nucleotides are TGTGCCAGCAGTCCCAATTCGGAGGGGCGGAGCACAGATACGCAGTATTTT.